Listed here are 23 T cell receptor beta chains from one sample, sequenced in a study of regulatory T cells in long-lasting Graves disease. Arm-PCR of CDR3 regions and iRepertoire HTBI primers were used to build TCR beta libraries. TCRdb fed the multiplex PCR reads into MiXCR, producing one record per CDR3 protein. Altogether fewer than 550,000 distinct CDR3 sequences are present, approximately 16% being singletons, with the ten largest covering about 25%. Time point defined: newly diagnosed GD, antithyroid drugs for less than 3 months. PBMC RNA served as the TCR library source. The sample also formed part of further work on T cells in Graves' hyperthyroidism and ophthalmopathy.

This sample comprised peripheral blood mononuclear cells (PBMCs), obtained at new diagnosis, from a patient treated with antithyroid drugs. These TCRs come from a middle-aged woman with Graves disease.

Many counts were recorded for this clonotype. This sequence joins TRBV7-6 and TRBJ2-5; TRBD1 aligns across 9 bases. The ends lost 4 bases at V and 3 bases at J; junction bases unmatched: 0. Per germline, CDR1 SGHVS and CDR2 FNYEAQ. CDR3 size: 13 residues. CDR3 nucleotides: TGTGCCAGCAGCTGGGACAGGGAAGAGACCCAGTACTTC. Translated, it gives CASSWDREETQYF.

In this sample, this clonotype turned up many times. The rearrangement joins TRBV20-1 to TRBJ1-2, with D perhaps TRBD1 (5 bases). The CDR3 has 13 amino acids. V shed 5 bases and J shed 2 bases, with 12 bases lying between them. Germline CDR1 and CDR2: DFQATT and SNEGSKA (reference sequence). The CDR3 coding sequence is TGCAGTGCTTCACCGGGACGGAACTATGGCTACACCTTC. Residues: CSASPGRNYGYTF.

This clonotype has a count of ten or more. The chain couples TRBV3-1 to TRBJ1-5, with D possibly TRBD1 on 5 matching bases. There are 14 residues in the CDR3. CDR1 is LGHDT and CDR2 is YNNKEL in the germline V gene (reference sequence). Between the trimmed V and J ends, which lost 5 bases and 6 bases, there was a span of 14 bases. This CDR3 reads CASSFGGFGQPQHF. As DNA, the CDR3 is TGTGCCAGCAGCTTTGGGGGGTTTGGTCAGCCCCAGCATTTT.

The DNA of the CDR3 is TGTGCCAGCAGTCGGACTAGCGGGGGCAGTCCTGAGCAGTTCTTC. It codes for CASSRTSGGSPEQFF. The chain carries TRBV28 and TRBJ2-1; 13 nucleotides line up with TRBD2. The germline CDR1 and CDR2 sequences are MDHEN and SYDVKM. CDR3 size: 15 residues. The J segment lost 9 bases and the V segment lost 5 bases, leaving 7 bases of the junction unmatched.

A few counts support this clonotype. The chain couples TRBV7-8 to TRBJ2-5; TRBD2 might be the D (5 bases). This CDR3 contains 13 residues. From germline, CDR1 is SGHVS and CDR2 FQNEAQ. V dropped 8 bases and J dropped 2 bases, with 12 bases sitting between them. CDR3: CASRAGMQETQYF. The CDR3 DNA reads as TGTGCCAGCCGGGCCGGGATGCAAGAGACCCAGTACTTC.

This clonotype has only a few counts. V gene TRBV3-1 combines with J gene TRBJ1-3; no clear D gene. The CDR3 has 15 amino acids. Trimming shortened V by 1 base and J by 0 bases, and 7 bases separated the two germline ends. Per germline, CDR1 LGHDT and CDR2 YNNKEL (reference sequence). CDR3 nucleotide sequence: TGTGCCAGCAGCCAAGCGGCGGTCTCTGGAAACACCATATATTTT. This codes for CASSQAAVSGNTIYF.

This clonotype has just a few counts. The V and J genes are TRBV7-9 and TRBJ2-5; 10 nucleotides align to TRBD2. The trim removed 5 bases at V and 4 bases at J, leaving 10 bases unmatched. Per germline, CDR1 SEHNR and CDR2 FQNEAQ (reference sequence). This CDR3 contains 16 residues. The CDR3 coding sequence is TGTGCCAGCAGCCCGATACAGCGGGGGGGCCGAGAGACCCAGTACTTC. The encoded protein is CASSPIQRGGRETQYF.

This clonotype has a count of ten or more. This chain links TRBV5-1 with TRBJ1-4; 7 bases are shared with TRBD1. This CDR3 spans 14 amino acids. Germline values: CDR1 SGHRS, CDR2 YFSETQ. Trimming removed 0 bases from V and 7 bases from J; junction bases left unmatched: 3. The CDR3 nucleotides are TGCGCCAGCAGCTTGGGACAGGGAAGTGAAAAACTGTTTTTT. It is translated as CASSLGQGSEKLFF.

This clonotype has at least ten counts. The chain is built from TRBV20-1 and TRBJ1-1; TRBD1 agrees at 10 bases. The junction had 12 bases not matched to a gene; V was cut back by 6 bases and J by 2 bases. There are 16 residues in the CDR3. The germline CDR1 and CDR2 sequences are DFQATT and SNEGSKA (reference sequence). The CDR3 DNA reads as TGCAGTGCCCCGGACAGGGGGAGGGAAGGAAACACTGAAGCTTTCTTT. Protein: CSAPDRGREGNTEAFF.

This chain joins TRBV14 and TRBJ2-3, with no clear D. CDR1 and CDR2 from the germline V gene are SGHDN and FVKESK. With 2 bases removed from V and 5 bases from J, the gap between germline ends came to 14 bases. The CDR3 loop spans 15 amino acids. CDR3 in amino acids: CASSQTWGLRDTQYF. The CDR3 nucleotides are TGTGCCAGCAGCCAAACTTGGGGTTTAAGAGATACGCAGTATTTT.

This clonotype occurred many times. V usage is TRBV11-2 and J usage is TRBJ1-2; no clear D gene. The CDR3 runs to 12 residues. Trimming shortened V by 1 base and J by 5 bases, and 5 bases separated the two germline ends. Looked up from germline, CDR1 is SGHAT and CDR2 is FQNNGV. CDR3 region: CASSLGTYGYTF. CDR3 bases: TGTGCCAGCAGCTTAGGTACTTATGGCTACACCTTC.

This clonotype was observed at least ten times. The chain joins TRBV6-1 to TRBJ2-3, with 7 positions matching TRBD2. The CDR3 has 16 residues. Germline V gene data show CDR1 as MNHNS and CDR2 as SASEGT. V gave up 2 bases and J gave up 2 bases; unmatched junction bases: 7. The CDR3 loop reads CASSEIAGEITDTQYF. In nucleotides, the CDR3 is TGTGCCAGCAGTGAAATTGCGGGGGAGATCACAGATACGCAGTATTTT.

This clonotype has only a few counts. This chain joins TRBV7-9 and TRBJ2-7; 9 bases are shared with TRBD1. The CDR3 covers 14 residues. Germline V CDR1 and CDR2: SEHNR, FQNEAQ (reference sequence). The trim removed 4 bases at V and 7 bases at J, leaving 8 bases unmatched. CDR3 sequence: CASSSRTGEGEQYF. The CDR3 DNA is TGTGCCAGCAGCTCTCGGACAGGGGAGGGTGAGCAGTACTTC.

This clonotype was observed a handful of times. The rearrangement links TRBV19 to TRBJ1-1; TRBD1 aligns across 9 bases. The CDR3 extends over 14 amino acids. J gave up 4 bases and V 0 bases, and 0 bases lay outside the gene matches. CDR1 and CDR2 (germline): LNHDA, SQIVND (reference sequence). The CDR3 reads CASSIETGGTEAFF. Here the CDR3 DNA reads TGTGCCAGTAGTATAGAGACAGGGGGCACTGAAGCTTTCTTT. The full variable domain, with the rest looked up from reference TRBV19 and TRBJ1-1, is DGGITQSPKYLFRKEGQNVTLSCEQNLNHDAMYWYRQDPGQGLRLIYYSQIVNDFQKGDIAEGYSVSREKKESFPLTVTSAQKNPTAFYLCASSIETGGTEAFFGQGTRLTVV.

The rearrangement links TRBV30 to TRBJ2-5, with 14 positions matching TRBD2. V was pared by 2 bases and J by 5 bases, with 1 base of the junction left unmatched. CDR1 is GTSNPN, CDR2 SVGIG, per germline (reference sequence). There are 14 residues in the CDR3. CDR3 region: CAWSRTSGGETQYF. The CDR3 DNA follows: TGTGCCTGGAGTAGGACTAGCGGGGGGGAGACCCAGTACTTC.

The chain combines TRBV5-1 with TRBJ2-7, with 8 bases fitting TRBD1. The CDR3 has 16 amino acids. Germline V gene sequence: CDR1 SGHRS, CDR2 YFSETQ. With V trimmed by 0 bases and J by 0 bases, 5 bases remained unmatched. The CDR3 DNA sequence: TGCGCCAGCAGCTTGGCCGGGACAGGTATCTCCTACGAGCAGTACTTC. Translated, it gives CASSLAGTGISYEQYF.

This clonotype was seen ten or more times. This rearrangement joins TRBV12-3 or TRBV12-4 to TRBJ2-3; 8 bases agree with TRBD2. The trim removed 5 bases at V and 0 bases at J, leaving 7 bases unmatched. CDR3 length: 16 residues. CDR3 in DNA: TGTGCCAGCAGTCGCTTCGGGGGGGGTAGCACAGATACGCAGTATTTT. It specifies CASSRFGGGSTDTQYF.

This clonotype occurred many times. This CDR3 reads CSARLPDSTDTQYF. The CDR3 nucleotides are TGCAGTGCTAGACTACCCGACAGCACAGATACGCAGTATTTT. This chain uses TRBV20-1 with TRBJ2-3; D gene ambiguous. CDR1 is DFQATT, CDR2 SNEGSKA, per germline (reference sequence). Trimming removed 2 bases at V and 0 bases at J, with 9 bases between. This CDR3 is built from 14 residues.

Details on this clonotype: This may arise from a read error, as a much more abundant clone is one base away. This sequence joins TRBV12-3 or TRBV12-4 and TRBJ1-2; TRBD1 might be the D (5 bases). CDR3 length: 14 amino acids. DNA for the CDR3: TGTGCCAGCACCTCCCGGGACGGAGACTATGGCTGCACCTTC. It codes for CASTSRDGDYGCTF.

The chain has TRBV5-1 and TRBJ1-2; D ambiguous. CDR3 length: 15 residues. Germline CDR1 and CDR2: SGHRS and YFSETQ. Trimming left V 0 bases short and J 4 bases short, with 13 bases between. The CDR3 bases are TGCGCCAGCAGCTTGGTAGGGCGGGGAACCTATGGCTACACCTTC. This translates into CASSLVGRGTYGYTF.

This chain links TRBV6-2 or TRBV6-3 with TRBJ2-7; TRBD1 might be the D (6 bases). The CDR3 length is 14 residues. The V gene's germline CDR1 is MNHEY and CDR2 SVGEGT. Trimming pared 3 bases from V and 0 bases from J, leaving 9 bases between. The CDR3 is CASSYGQSSYEQYF. The CDR3 region has the DNA TGTGCCAGCAGTTATGGACAGAGCTCCTACGAGCAGTACTTC.

In its sample, this clonotype was seen many times. Its ends do not fully match the called genes, so a read error is possible. The chain has TRBV5-1 and TRBJ1-4; D unresolved. Germline V CDR1 and CDR2: SGHRS, YFSETQ. The CDR3 length is 13 residues. CDR3 sequence (DNA): TGTGCCAGCAGCTTAGAGACTAATGAAAAACTGTTTTTT. Encoded protein: CASSLETNEKLFF.

The gene calls are TRBV2 and TRBJ2-2, with 7 bases identical to TRBD1. The germline V gene has CDR1 SNHLY and CDR2 FYNNEI. The trim removed 7 bases at V and 1 base at J, leaving 6 bases unmatched. This CDR3 contains 15 residues. CDR3 sequence reads: CASTRRTGNTGELFF. In DNA form, the CDR3 reads TGTGCCAGCACCCGGCGGACAGGGAACACCGGGGAGCTGTTTTTT.